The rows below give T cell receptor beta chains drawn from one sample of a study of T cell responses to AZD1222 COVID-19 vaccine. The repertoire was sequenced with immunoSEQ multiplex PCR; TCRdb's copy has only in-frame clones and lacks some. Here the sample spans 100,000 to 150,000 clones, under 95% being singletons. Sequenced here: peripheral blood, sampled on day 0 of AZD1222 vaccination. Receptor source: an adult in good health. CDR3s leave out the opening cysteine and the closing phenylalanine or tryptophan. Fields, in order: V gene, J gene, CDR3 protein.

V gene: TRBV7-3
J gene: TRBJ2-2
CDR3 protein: ASSLRAATGNTGELF

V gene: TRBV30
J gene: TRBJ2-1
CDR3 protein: AWSVGTGTYNEQF

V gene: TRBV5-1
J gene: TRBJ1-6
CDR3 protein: ASSLEGQGVFH

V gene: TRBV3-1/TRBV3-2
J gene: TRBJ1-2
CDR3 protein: ASSQGTGTSGYT

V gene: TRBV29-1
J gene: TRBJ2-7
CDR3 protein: SAGNYEQY

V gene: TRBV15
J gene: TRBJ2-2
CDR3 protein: ATSREVVRELF

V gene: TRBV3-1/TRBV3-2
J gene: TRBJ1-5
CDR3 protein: ASSQRGHQPQH

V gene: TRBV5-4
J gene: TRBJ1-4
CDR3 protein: ASSNLGDNEKLF

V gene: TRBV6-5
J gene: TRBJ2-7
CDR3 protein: ASSRDSQSSYEQY

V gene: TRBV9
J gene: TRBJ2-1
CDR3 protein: ASSVDGDYNEQF

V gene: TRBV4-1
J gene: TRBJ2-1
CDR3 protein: ASSQDSSYNEQF

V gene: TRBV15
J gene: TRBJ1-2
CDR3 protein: ATSRDQGNDYGYT

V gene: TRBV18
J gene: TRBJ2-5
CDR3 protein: ASHPTPQETQY

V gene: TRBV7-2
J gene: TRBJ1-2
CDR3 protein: ASSLNRGYGYT

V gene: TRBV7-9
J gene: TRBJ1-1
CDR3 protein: ASSLVIEAEAF

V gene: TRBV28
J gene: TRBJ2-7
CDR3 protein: ASSFGGNRGEQY

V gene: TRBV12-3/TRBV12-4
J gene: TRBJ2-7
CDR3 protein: ANYEQY

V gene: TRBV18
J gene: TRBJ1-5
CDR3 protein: ASSQNRQGNNQPQH

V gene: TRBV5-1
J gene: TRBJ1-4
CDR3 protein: ASSPGKQMSEKLF

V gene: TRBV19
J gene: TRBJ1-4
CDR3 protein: ASSRQTGGEEKLF

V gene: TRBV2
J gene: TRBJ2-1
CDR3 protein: ASSGALGGSGSSYNEQF

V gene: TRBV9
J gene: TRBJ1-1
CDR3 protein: ASSYSGVGTEAF

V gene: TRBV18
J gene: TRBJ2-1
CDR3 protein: ASSQAGNEQF

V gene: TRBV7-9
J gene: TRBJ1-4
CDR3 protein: ASSLGNEKLF

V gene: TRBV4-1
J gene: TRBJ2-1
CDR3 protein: ASSQGDTSSYNEQF

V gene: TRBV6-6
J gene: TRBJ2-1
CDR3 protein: ASRLGLDNEQF

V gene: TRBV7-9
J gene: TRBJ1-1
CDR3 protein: ASSLAEAEAF

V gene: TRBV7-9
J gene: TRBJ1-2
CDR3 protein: ASSLGDTGYGYT

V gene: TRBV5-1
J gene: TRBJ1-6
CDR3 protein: ASSLAGFDNSPLH

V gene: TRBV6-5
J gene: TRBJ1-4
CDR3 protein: ASSYGLGAEKLF

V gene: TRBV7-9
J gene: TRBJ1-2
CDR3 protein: ASSERQGVGYT

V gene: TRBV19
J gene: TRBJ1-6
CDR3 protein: ASSRVNSPLH

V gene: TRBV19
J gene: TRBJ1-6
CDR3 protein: ASSIQEYNSPLH

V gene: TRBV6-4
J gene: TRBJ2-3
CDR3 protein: ASSLSSGRADTQY

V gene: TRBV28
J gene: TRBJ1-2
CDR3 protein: ASSLQGSYGYT

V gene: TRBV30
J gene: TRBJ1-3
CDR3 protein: AWYGGSSGNTIY

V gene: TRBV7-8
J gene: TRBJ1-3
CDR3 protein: ASSQGDSGNTIY

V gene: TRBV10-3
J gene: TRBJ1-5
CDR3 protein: AISETGAGNQPQH

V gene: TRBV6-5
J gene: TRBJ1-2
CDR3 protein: ASSSSWTANYGYT

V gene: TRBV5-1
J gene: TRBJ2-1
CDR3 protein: ASSLSGPWNEQF

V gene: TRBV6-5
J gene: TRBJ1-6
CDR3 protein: ASRKTRVGNSPLH

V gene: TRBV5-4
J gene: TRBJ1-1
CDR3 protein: ASSGGHQIFMNTEAF

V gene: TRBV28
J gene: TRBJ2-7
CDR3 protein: ASSLRGGRSEQY

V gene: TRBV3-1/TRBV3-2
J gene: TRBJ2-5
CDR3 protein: ASSQEGSKETQY

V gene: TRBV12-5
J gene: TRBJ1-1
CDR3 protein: ASGLDRLEGAF

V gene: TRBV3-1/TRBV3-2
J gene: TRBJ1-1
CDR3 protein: ASSQGAGANTEAF

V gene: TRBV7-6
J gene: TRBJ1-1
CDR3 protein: ASSLGAGVNTEAF

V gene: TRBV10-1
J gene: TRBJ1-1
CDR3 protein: ASSGTGRSEAF

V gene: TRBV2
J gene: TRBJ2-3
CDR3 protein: ASTRRGITDTQY

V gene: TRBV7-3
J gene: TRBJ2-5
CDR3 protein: ASSLTGTQETQY

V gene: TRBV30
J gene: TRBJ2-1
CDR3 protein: AWSRDRTGSSYNEQF

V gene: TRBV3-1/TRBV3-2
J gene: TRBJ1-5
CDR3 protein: ASSQDLNQPQH

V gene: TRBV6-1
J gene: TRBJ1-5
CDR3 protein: ASSDFQDQPQH